This T cell receptor (beta chain) was sequenced during a study of regulatory T cells in long-lasting Graves disease. Whole-study findings and limits: Newly diagnosed Graves' patients exceeded persistent ones in TCR diversity.

Time point described: persistent/refractory GD, antithyroid drugs over 5 years with positive TRAb. PBMCs were the source of the RNA used for TCR sequencing. This clonotype was seen ten or more times. Antigen: not known. With iRepertoire HTBI primers and Arm-PCR of CDR3 regions, TCR beta libraries were built. TCRdb called the multiplex PCR reads again in MiXCR, with one record for every CDR3 protein. The sample has around 400,000 distinct CDR3 sequences, around 23% seen once. Sequencing used peripheral blood mononuclear cells (PBMCs), obtained when the disease was refractory, from a patient treated with antithyroid drugs. This sequence originates from a female donor with Graves disease.

As DNA, the CDR3 is TGTGCCACCAGCAGAGGGGCTAGCGGGAGTGGAGAGACCCAGTACTTC. Translated, it gives CATSRGASGSGETQYF. This rearrangement joins TRBV15 to TRBJ2-5; 10 nucleotides align to TRBD2. The trim removed 1 base at V and 4 bases at J, leaving 6 bases unmatched. Germline V gene lookup returns CDR1 LNHNV and CDR2 YYDKDF (reference sequence). This CDR3 comprises 16 residues.